These 8 T cell receptor beta chains came from one sample sequenced in a study of T cell changes during pregnancy in multiple sclerosis. Assay: immunoSEQ multiplex PCR; the TCRdb copy retains only in-frame clones and omits some. The profile covers about 73,000 clones, with almost 95% appearing a single time and 2.8% taken by the ten largest. The sequenced sample was peripheral blood, obtained in the third trimester of pregnancy. The receptors were sampled from a female donor in good health, enrolled as a control in a pregnancy study.

The chain links TRBV11-2 to TRBJ1-2; TRBD1 might be the D (5 bases). The ends were cut back, 5 bases at V and 4 bases at J, with 14 bases in the middle. The CDR3 extends over 14 amino acids. The germline V gene encodes CDR1 SGHAT and CDR2 FQNNGV. The CDR3 protein is CASSPSTAPYGYTF. CDR3 DNA: TGTGCCAGCAGCCCCTCGACAGCCCCCTATGGCTACACCTTC. The full variable domain, its missing parts supplied by reference TRBV11-2 and TRBJ1-2, is EAGVAQSPRYKIIEKRQSVAFWCNPISGHATLYWYQQILGQGPKLLIQFQNNGVVDDSQLPKDRFSAERLKGVDSTLKIQPAKLEDSAVYLCASSPSTAPYGYTFGSGTRLTVV.

J is TRBJ2-7 and V is TRBV5-5; 7 bases fit TRBD2. Unmatched junction bases numbered 1, after V lost 4 bases and J lost 6 bases. Germline V gene data show CDR1 as SGHKS and CDR2 as YYEKEE (reference sequence). The CDR3 has 11 amino acids. CDR3 residues: CASSVAGEQYF. DNA for the CDR3: TGTGCCAGCAGCGTAGCGGGCGAGCAGTACTTC.

V gene TRBV29-1 combines with J gene TRBJ1-4; 7 bases align to TRBD1. The CDR3 has 13 residues. Trimming at V came to 7 bases and at J to 8 bases, leaving 10 bases not matched to a gene. The V gene's germline CDR1 is SQVTM and CDR2 ANQGSEA. The CDR3 sequence is CSAEKGGGEKLFF. The CDR3 DNA follows: TGCAGCGCCGAAAAAGGGGGCGGCGAAAAACTGTTTTTT.

The chain employs TRBV7-2 and TRBJ1-1; D is uncertain. This CDR3 is 16 amino acids long. CDR1 and CDR2 (germline): SGHTA, FQGNSA. Trimming removed 5 bases at V and 8 bases at J, with 24 bases between. The CDR3 sequence: CASSPGRVRRVGEAFF. The CDR3 region has the DNA TGTGCCAGCAGCCCTGGGAGGGTACGGAGGGTGGGCGAAGCTTTCTTT. The full variable domain, rest sourced from reference TRBV7-2 and TRBJ1-1, is GAGVSQSPSNKVTEKGKDVELRCDPISGHTALYWYRQSLGQGLEFLIYFQGNSAPDKSGLPSDRFSAERTGGSVSTLTIQRTQQEDSAVYLCASSPGRVRRVGEAFFGQGTRLTVV.

The chain has TRBV7-3 and TRBJ2-7, with a weak D call TRBD1 (6 bases). Germline V gives CDR1 SGHTA, CDR2 FQGTGA. This CDR3 has 14 amino acids. The ends were cut back, 5 bases at V and 0 bases at J, with 11 bases in the middle. Here the CDR3 DNA reads TGTGCCAGCAGCAAGGACAGCCACTCCTACGAGCAGTACTTC. It yields the protein CASSKDSHSYEQYF.

The gene calls are TRBV27 and TRBJ2-1; D uncertain. Germline V gene lookup returns CDR1 MNHEY and CDR2 SMNVEV (reference sequence). The CDR3 extends over 16 amino acids. V gave up 4 bases and J gave up 2 bases, with 15 bases separating them. The chain's CDR3 is CASSSHSGGAYNEQFF. CDR3 sequence (DNA): TGTGCCAGCAGTTCTCACTCCGGCGGCGCCTACAATGAGCAGTTCTTC.

This clone was picked up one time. V usage is TRBV10-3 and J usage is TRBJ1-6; TRBD1 matches at 8 bases. Germline V CDR1 and CDR2: ENHRY, SYGVKD. The CDR3 runs to 14 residues. The trim removed 7 bases at V and 10 bases at J, leaving 9 bases unmatched. This CDR3 reads CAITQGASGSPLHF. The CDR3 coding sequence is TGTGCCATCACCCAGGGGGCTTCAGGATCACCCCTCCACTTT.

V and J are TRBV4-1 and TRBJ2-5; TRBD2 matches at 12 bases. Germline V lookup: CDR1 MGHRA, CDR2 YSYEKL. The CDR3 extends over 16 amino acids. Unmatched junction bases numbered 9, after V lost 5 bases and J lost 5 bases. The CDR3 is CASSESSGGARETQYF. The DNA for the CDR3 is TGCGCCAGCAGCGAGTCTAGCGGGGGGGCCAGGGAGACCCAGTACTTC.